These 23 T cell receptor beta chains share one sample of origin, sequenced in a study of shared clonotypes between healthy human individuals. The repertoire was sequenced with immunoSEQ multiplex PCR; TCRdb's copy has only in-frame clones and lacks some. The sample yields some 500,000 clones, approximately 95% seen once. The sample consisted of naive CD4+ T cells sorted from blood. Subset: CD45RA+ positively selected. These receptors came from a woman aged 30 to 39 in good health.

The chain joins TRBV27 to TRBJ2-3; D gene uncertain. This CDR3 is built from 14 residues. V gave up 7 bases and J gave up 0 bases, with 11 bases separating them. CDR1 is MNHEY, CDR2 SMNVEV, per germline (reference sequence). CDR3 nucleotide sequence: TGTGCCAGCACCAACCTTGATAGCACAGATACGCAGTATTTT. It codes for CASTNLDSTDTQYF.

Concerning this clone itself: Other DNA sequences in this sample translate to the same CDR3. The rearrangement joins TRBV5-1 to TRBJ2-3, with unresolved D. Germline V gene data show CDR1 as SGHRS and CDR2 as YFSETQ. The CDR3 length is 11 residues. The V gene lost 2 bases and the J gene lost 4 bases, with 2 bases spanning the gap. The CDR3 DNA follows: TGCGCCAGCAGCTTAGCAGATACGCAGTATTTT. It is translated as CASSLADTQYF.

The genes are TRBV2 and TRBJ2-3; D is ambiguous. V was clipped by 6 bases and J by 0 bases, with 4 bases between them. Germline CDR1 reads SNHLY; CDR2 reads FYNNEI. The CDR3 sequence is 12 residues long. The CDR3 DNA sequence: TGTGCCAGCAGCCCTAGCACAGATACGCAGTATTTT. Amino acids: CASSPSTDTQYF.

The chain combines TRBV5-4 with TRBJ2-7; 10 bases agree with TRBD2. The V segment lost 2 bases and the J segment 6 bases; nucleotides outside the gene matches: 5. Germline V gives CDR1 SGHNT, CDR2 YYREEE (reference sequence). The CDR3 loop spans 14 amino acids. The CDR3 region has the DNA TGTGCCAGCAGCTTTAGCGGGAGGCTCCTCGAGCAGTACTTC. Translated, it gives CASSFSGRLLEQYF.

This chain uses TRBV2 with TRBJ1-4; D is possibly TRBD1 (5 bases). The CDR3 sequence is 15 residues long. V was pared by 7 bases and J by 7 bases, with 19 bases between. Germline values: CDR1 SNHLY, CDR2 FYNNEI. CDR3 residues: CASNFGRGEVEKLFF. The DNA of the CDR3 is TGTGCCAGCAATTTTGGGAGGGGAGAGGTTGAAAAACTGTTTTTT.

This clone was counted a single time. This rearrangement joins TRBV18 to TRBJ2-3, with D possibly matching TRBD2 (5 bases). Trimming stripped 2 bases from V and 3 bases from J, with 15 bases between. Germline CDR1 and CDR2: KGHSH and LQKENI. The length of the CDR3 is 16 residues. The CDR3 sequence: CASSPAGLGSTDTQYF. For the CDR3, the DNA is TGTGCCAGCTCACCAGCGGGCCTTGGGAGTACAGATACGCAGTATTTT.

The chain has TRBV5-1 and TRBJ2-2, with 8 bases aligning to TRBD2. Germline lookup yields CDR1 SGHRS and CDR2 YFSETQ. CDR3 length: 16 residues. The V gene end was trimmed by 0 bases and the J gene end by 7 bases; junction bases not matched to a gene: 8. CDR3 sequence: CASSLVGSGENGELFF. The DNA of the CDR3 is TGCGCCAGCAGCTTGGTCGGTAGCGGGGAAAACGGGGAGCTGTTTTTT.

This sequence joins TRBV28 and TRBJ2-7; perhaps TRBD1 as D (5 bases). Germline CDR1 reads MDHEN; CDR2 reads SYDVKM. V lost 5 bases to trimming and J lost 6 bases, with 17 bases between them. The CDR3 totals 14 residues. The chain's CDR3 is CASSPQSPRGEQYF. CDR3 sequence (DNA): TGTGCCAGCAGTCCACAATCCCCAAGGGGCGAGCAGTACTTC.

The J gene is TRBJ1-5, the V gene TRBV6-1; 8 positions agree with TRBD1. With 3 bases clipped from V and 2 bases from J, the junction kept 9 bases outside the gene matches. The CDR3 covers 17 residues. Germline V lookup: CDR1 MNHNS, CDR2 SASEGT. CDR3: CASSEHLQGAGNQPQHF. For the CDR3, the DNA is TGTGCCAGCAGTGAGCATCTCCAGGGGGCTGGCAATCAGCCCCAGCATTTT.

The chain has TRBV28 and TRBJ2-3; D not certain. The CDR3 is 15 residues long. The V and J ends lost 3 bases and 5 bases respectively, with 15 bases between them. Per germline, CDR1 MDHEN and CDR2 SYDVKM. CDR3 sequence reads: CASSLIQGKQDTQYF. The CDR3 nucleotides read TGTGCCAGCAGTTTGATACAAGGGAAACAAGATACGCAGTATTTT.

The chain joins TRBV28 to TRBJ2-1; weak D call: TRBD2 (6 bases). Trimming took 1 base from V and 5 from J, leaving 15 bases between them. The CDR3 has 16 amino acids. Germline V gives CDR1 MDHEN, CDR2 SYDVKM. This CDR3 reads CASSLYLARQDNEQFF. In DNA form, the CDR3 reads TGTGCCAGCAGTTTATACCTAGCGCGACAAGACAATGAGCAGTTCTTC.

The chain employs TRBV10-3 and TRBJ2-7, with 8 bases lining up with TRBD2. After removal of 4 bases from V and 2 bases from J, the junction contained 4 bases not matched to a gene. Germline V lookup: CDR1 ENHRY, CDR2 SYGVKD. There are 14 residues in the CDR3. This CDR3 reads CAISGSGSPYEQYF. The CDR3 DNA reads as TGTGCCATCAGTGGGAGCGGGAGTCCCTACGAGCAGTACTTC.

The chain recombines TRBV15 with TRBJ2-2; TRBD1 matches at 11 bases. Germline V gene lookup returns CDR1 LNHNV and CDR2 YYDKDF (reference sequence). This CDR3 contains 15 residues. The V segment lost 4 bases and the J segment 4 bases; nucleotides outside the gene matches: 2. CDR3 sequence reads: CATSTGQGGTGELFF. CDR3 DNA sequence: TGTGCCACCAGCACGGGACAGGGGGGCACCGGGGAGCTGTTTTTT. Supplemented by reference TRBV15 and TRBJ2-2, the full variable domain reads DAMVIQNPRYQVTQFGKPVTLSCSQTLNHNVMYWYQQKSSQAPKLLFHYYDKDFNNEADTPDNFQSRRPNTSFCFLDIRSPGLGDTAMYLCATSTGQGGTGELFFGEGSRLTVL.

In its sample, this clone was seen a few times. V is TRBV19 and J is TRBJ1-1; D possibly corresponds to TRBD1 (5 bases). The germline V gene encodes CDR1 LNHDA and CDR2 SQIVND (reference sequence). The V and J ends lost 4 bases and 8 bases respectively, with 11 bases between them. CDR3 size: 12 residues. The CDR3 nucleotides are TGTGCCAGTAGTAACCGCGAGGGGGAAGCTTTCTTT. Residues: CASSNREGEAFF.

V and J are TRBV28 and TRBJ1-3; tentatively, D is TRBD1 (6 bases). Germline CDR1 is MDHEN and CDR2 is SYDVKM. The CDR3 extends over 13 amino acids. The V end was cut by 6 bases, the J end by 9 bases, with 15 bases between. Written as DNA, the CDR3 is TGTGCCAGCAGGAAAGCAGGGGTGATCACCATATATTTT. Its translation is CASRKAGVITIYF.

This clone was recorded once. The rearrangement links TRBV5-4 to TRBJ2-5; 7 bases fit TRBD2. J gave up 4 bases and V 5 bases, and 5 bases lay outside the gene matches. Germline V CDR1 and CDR2: SGHNT, YYREEE (reference sequence). The CDR3 has 13 amino acids. CDR3 protein: CASSWVAGETQYF. The CDR3 region has the DNA TGTGCCAGCAGTTGGGTAGCGGGAGAGACCCAGTACTTC.

This chain joins TRBV7-3 and TRBJ2-7, with TRBD1 matching over 9 bases. The CDR3 is 14 amino acids. The V and J ends lost 5 bases and 5 bases, in that order; junction bases with no gene match: 7. Germline CDR1 and CDR2: SGHTA and FQGTGA. CDR3 protein: CASSASGQGDEQYF. CDR3 nucleotides: TGTGCCAGCAGCGCATCGGGACAGGGCGACGAGCAGTACTTC.

The CDR3: CSVEVTGAETQYF. CDR3 in DNA: TGCAGCGTTGAAGTAACCGGGGCGGAGACCCAGTACTTC. This chain joins TRBV29-1 and TRBJ2-5; D tentatively fits TRBD1 or TRBD2 (5 bases each). The CDR3 loop spans 13 amino acids. With 1 base removed from V and 5 bases from J, the gap between germline ends came to 11 bases. In germline, CDR1 is SQVTM, CDR2 ANQGSEA.

As DNA, the CDR3 is TGTGCCAGCTCACCAACGACAGGGTCCGGCTACACCTTC. This encodes CASSPTTGSGYTF. The rearrangement links TRBV18 to TRBJ1-2; 7 bases map to TRBD1. V lost 2 bases, J lost 8 bases, and 5 bases stayed unmatched. The CDR3 runs to 13 residues. Germline CDR1 is KGHSH and CDR2 is LQKENI.

V and J are TRBV2 and TRBJ2-5; 12 bases match TRBD2. This CDR3 is built from 16 residues. Germline assignment: CDR1 SNHLY and CDR2 FYNNEI. Losses at the gene ends were 0 bases for V and 1 base for J; bases not matched to a gene: 0. Written as DNA, the CDR3 is TGTGCCAGCAGTGAAGCGGGACTAGCGGGCCAAGAGACCCAGTACTTC. It translates to CASSEAGLAGQETQYF.

This sequence joins TRBV9 and TRBJ2-7; 9 nucleotides align to TRBD2. V shed 6 bases and J 4 bases; nucleotides not matched to a gene: 8. Germline lookup yields CDR1 SGDLS and CDR2 YYNGEE. The CDR3 covers 14 residues. This chain's CDR3 is CASTPGGRDYEQYF. DNA for the CDR3: TGTGCCAGCACCCCCGGCGGGAGGGATTACGAGCAGTACTTC.

The V gene is TRBV9, the J gene TRBJ1-2; weak D call: TRBD1 (6 bases). Germline V lookup: CDR1 SGDLS, CDR2 YYNGEE. V was pared by 0 bases and J by 6 bases, with 9 bases between. This CDR3 contains 13 residues. For the CDR3, the DNA is TGTGCCAGCAGCGTAGGGAACAGGGATGGCTACACCTTC. It specifies CASSVGNRDGYTF.

V gene TRBV5-1 combines with J gene TRBJ2-3; no firm D call. V lost 2 bases and J 0 bases, leaving 7 bases between the germline ends. The V gene's germline CDR1 is SGHRS and CDR2 YFSETQ. There are 14 residues in the CDR3. CDR3 loop: CASSFPGSTDTQYF. The DNA for the CDR3 is TGCGCCAGCAGCTTTCCCGGTAGCACAGATACGCAGTATTTT.